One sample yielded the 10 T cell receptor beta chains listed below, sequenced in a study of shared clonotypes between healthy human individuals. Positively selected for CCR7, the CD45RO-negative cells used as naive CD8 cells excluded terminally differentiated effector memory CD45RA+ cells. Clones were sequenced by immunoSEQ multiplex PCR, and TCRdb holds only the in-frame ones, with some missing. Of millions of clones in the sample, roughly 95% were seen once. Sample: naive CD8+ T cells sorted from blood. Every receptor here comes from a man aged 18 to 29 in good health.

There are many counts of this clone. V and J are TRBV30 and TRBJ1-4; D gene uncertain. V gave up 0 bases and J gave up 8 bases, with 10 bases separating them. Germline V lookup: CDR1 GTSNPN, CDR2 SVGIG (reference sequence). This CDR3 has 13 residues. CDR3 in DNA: TGTGCCTGGAGTGTGAGGGCCGGAGAAAAACTGTTTTTT. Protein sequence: CAWSVRAGEKLFF.

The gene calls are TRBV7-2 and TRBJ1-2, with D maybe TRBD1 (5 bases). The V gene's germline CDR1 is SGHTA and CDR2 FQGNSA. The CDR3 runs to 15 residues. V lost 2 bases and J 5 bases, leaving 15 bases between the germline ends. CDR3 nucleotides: TGTGCCAGCAGCTTATTAGGGGAAACGGGATATGGCTACACCTTC. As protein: CASSLLGETGYGYTF.

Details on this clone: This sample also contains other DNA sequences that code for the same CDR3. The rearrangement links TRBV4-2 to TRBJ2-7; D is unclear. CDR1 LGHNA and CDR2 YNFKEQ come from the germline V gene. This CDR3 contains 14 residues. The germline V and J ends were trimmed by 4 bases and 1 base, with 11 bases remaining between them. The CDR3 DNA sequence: TGTGCCAGCAGCCCTTCTGACCCTTCCTACGAGCAGTACTTC. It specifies CASSPSDPSYEQYF.

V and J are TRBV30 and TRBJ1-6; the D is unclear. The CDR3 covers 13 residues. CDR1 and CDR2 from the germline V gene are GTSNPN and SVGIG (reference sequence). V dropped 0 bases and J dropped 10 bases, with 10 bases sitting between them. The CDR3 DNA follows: TGTGCCTGGAGTGTATCGGGAGAATCACCCCTCCACTTT. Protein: CAWSVSGESPLHF.

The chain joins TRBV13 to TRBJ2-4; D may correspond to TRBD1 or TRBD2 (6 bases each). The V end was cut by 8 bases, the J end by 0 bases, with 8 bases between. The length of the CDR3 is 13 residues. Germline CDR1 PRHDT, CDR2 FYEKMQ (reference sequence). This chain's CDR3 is CASGGLAKNIQYF. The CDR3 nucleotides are TGTGCCAGCGGGGGGCTAGCCAAAAACATTCAGTACTTC.

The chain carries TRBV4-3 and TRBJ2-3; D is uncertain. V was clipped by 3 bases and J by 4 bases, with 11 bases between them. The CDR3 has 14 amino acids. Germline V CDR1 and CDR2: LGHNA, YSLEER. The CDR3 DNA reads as TGCGCCAGCAGCCACCGGAGTGGGGCAGATACGCAGTATTTT. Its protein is CASSHRSGADTQYF.

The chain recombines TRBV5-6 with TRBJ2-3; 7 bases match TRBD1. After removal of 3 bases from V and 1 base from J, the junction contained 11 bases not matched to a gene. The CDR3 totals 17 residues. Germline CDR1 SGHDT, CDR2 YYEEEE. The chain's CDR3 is CASSWDLEGGRTDTQYF. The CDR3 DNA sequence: TGTGCCAGCAGCTGGGACCTTGAAGGGGGCCGCACAGATACGCAGTATTTT. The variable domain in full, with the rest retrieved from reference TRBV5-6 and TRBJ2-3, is DAGVTQSPTHLIKTRGQQVTLRCSPKSGHDTVSWYQQALGQGPQFIFQYYEEEERQRGNFPDRFSGHQFPNYSSELNVNALLLGDSALYLCASSWDLEGGRTDTQYFGPGTRLTVL.

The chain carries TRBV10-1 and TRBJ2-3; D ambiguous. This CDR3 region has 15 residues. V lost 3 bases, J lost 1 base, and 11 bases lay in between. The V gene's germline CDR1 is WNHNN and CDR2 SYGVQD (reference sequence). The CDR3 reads CASSDEFWGTDTQYF. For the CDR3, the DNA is TGCGCCAGCAGTGATGAATTCTGGGGCACAGATACGCAGTATTTT.

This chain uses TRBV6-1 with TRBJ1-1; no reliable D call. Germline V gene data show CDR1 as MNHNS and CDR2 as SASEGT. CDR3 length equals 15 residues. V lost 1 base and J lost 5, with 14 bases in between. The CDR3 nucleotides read TGTGCCAGCAGTGAAGTACCGGGGTCCGGGACTGAAGCTTTCTTT. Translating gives CASSEVPGSGTEAFF.

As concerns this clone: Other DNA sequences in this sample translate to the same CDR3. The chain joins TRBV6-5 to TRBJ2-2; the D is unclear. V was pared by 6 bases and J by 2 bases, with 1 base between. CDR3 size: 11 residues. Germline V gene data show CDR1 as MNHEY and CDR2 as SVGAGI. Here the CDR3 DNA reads TGTGCCAGCAGCAACACCGGGGAGCTGTTTTTT. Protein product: CASSNTGELFF.